This T cell receptor beta chain was identified during a study of shared clonotypes between healthy human individuals. Whole-study context: CD4 naive and memory got three plates each, CD8 naive two, CD8 memory one. The study, taken as a whole, reports: A generally larger estimated richness was seen in naive subsets than in memory subsets.

Remarks on this clone: The antigen remains unidentified. The sample carries other DNA sequences with the same CDR3.

The assay was run at deep level. This table comes from immunoSEQ multiplex PCR, and its TCRdb copy is limited to in-frame clones, with some not included. Here the sample spans 2 million to 2.5 million clones, about nine tenths being singletons. The V gene's germline CDR1 is SGHDN and CDR2 FVKESK. V dropped 0 bases and J dropped 5 bases, with 7 bases sitting between them. The CDR3 contains 13 residues. The sample taken for sequencing was naive CD4+ T cells from PBMCs. This sample's subset: CD45RA+ positively selected. The chain has TRBV14 and TRBJ1-2; D gene ambiguous. The receptor was isolated from a man between 18 and 29 years old in good health. Some clones in this sample may be carry-over from other donors' samples. The CDR3 bases are TGTGCCAGCAGCCAAGACAGTGGGTATGGCTACACCTTC. This translates into CASSQDSGYGYTF.